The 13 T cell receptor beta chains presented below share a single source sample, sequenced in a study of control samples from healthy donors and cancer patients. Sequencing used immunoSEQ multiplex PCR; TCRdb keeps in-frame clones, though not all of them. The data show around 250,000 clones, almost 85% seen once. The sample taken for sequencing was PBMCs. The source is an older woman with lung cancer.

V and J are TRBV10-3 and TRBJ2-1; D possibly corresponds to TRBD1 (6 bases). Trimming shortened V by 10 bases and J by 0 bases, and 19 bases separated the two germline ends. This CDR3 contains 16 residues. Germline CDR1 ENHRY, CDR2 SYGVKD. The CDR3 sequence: CATGEQGISSYNEQFF. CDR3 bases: TGTGCCACGGGCGAACAGGGAATTAGCTCCTACAATGAGCAGTTCTTC.

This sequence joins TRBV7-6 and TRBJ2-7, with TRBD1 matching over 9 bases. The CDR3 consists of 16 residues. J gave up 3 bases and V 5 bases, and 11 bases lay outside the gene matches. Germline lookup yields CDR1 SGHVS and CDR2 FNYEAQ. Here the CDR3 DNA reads TGTGCCAGCAGCCCCCTGACCGGGACAGGGATCTACGAGCAGTACTTC. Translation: CASSPLTGTGIYEQYF.

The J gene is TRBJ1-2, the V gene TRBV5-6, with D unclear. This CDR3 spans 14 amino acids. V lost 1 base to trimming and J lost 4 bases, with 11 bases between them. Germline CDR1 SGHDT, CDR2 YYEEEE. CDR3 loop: CASSLMGLGYGYTF. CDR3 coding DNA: TGTGCCAGCAGCTTGATGGGGTTGGGCTATGGCTACACCTTC.

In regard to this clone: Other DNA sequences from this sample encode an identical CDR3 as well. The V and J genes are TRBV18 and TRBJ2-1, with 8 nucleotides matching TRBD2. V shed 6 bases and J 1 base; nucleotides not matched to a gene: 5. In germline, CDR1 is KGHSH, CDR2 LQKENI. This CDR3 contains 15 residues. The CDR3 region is CASSPSGGSYNEQFF. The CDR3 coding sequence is TGTGCCAGCTCTCCGAGCGGGGGATCCTACAATGAGCAGTTCTTC.

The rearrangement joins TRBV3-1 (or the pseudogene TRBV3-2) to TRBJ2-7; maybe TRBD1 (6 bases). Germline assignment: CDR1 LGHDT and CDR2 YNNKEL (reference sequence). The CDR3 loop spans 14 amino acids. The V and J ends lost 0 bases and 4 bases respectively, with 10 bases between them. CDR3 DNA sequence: TGTGCCAGCAGCCAAGATGGACAGCGTTACGAGCAGTACTTC. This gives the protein CASSQDGQRYEQYF.

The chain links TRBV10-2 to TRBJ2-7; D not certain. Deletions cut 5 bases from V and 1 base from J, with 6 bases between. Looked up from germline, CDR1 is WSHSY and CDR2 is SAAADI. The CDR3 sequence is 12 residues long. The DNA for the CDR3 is TGCGCCAGCAGTTTGATTTCCTACGAGCAGTACTTC. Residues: CASSLISYEQYF.

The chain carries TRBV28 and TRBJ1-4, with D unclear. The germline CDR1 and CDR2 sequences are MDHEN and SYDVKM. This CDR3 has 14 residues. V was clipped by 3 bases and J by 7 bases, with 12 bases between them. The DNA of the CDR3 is TGTGCCAGCAGTTTTTGGGGAGAAAGTGAAAAACTGTTTTTT. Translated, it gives CASSFWGESEKLFF.

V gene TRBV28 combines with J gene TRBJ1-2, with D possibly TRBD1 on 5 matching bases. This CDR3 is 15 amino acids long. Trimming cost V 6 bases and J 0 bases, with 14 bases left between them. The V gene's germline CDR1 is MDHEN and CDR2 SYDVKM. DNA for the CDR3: TGTGCCAGCAGCAGCCCACTGGGGGCTAACTATGGCTACACCTTC. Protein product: CASSSPLGANYGYTF.

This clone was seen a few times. This CDR3 is CSVSAGTTYGYTF. CDR3 sequence (DNA): TGCAGCGTAAGTGCTGGTACGACGTATGGCTACACCTTC. The chain employs TRBV29-1 and TRBJ1-2; D uncertain. CDR1 and CDR2 (germline): SQVTM, ANQGSEA. The V and J ends lost 6 bases and 5 bases respectively, with 16 bases between them. The CDR3 runs 13 residues.

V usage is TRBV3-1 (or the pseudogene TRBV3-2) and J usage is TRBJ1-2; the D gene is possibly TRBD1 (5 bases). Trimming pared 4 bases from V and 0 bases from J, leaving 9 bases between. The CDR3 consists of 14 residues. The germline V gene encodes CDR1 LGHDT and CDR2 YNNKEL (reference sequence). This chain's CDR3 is CASSLTDPNYGYTF. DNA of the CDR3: TGTGCCAGCAGCCTGACAGACCCTAACTATGGCTACACCTTC.

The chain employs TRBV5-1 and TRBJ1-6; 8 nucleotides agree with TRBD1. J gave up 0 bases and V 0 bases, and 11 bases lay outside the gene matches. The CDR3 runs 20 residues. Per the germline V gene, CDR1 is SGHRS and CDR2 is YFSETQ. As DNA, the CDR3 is TGCGCCAGCAGCTTGGAAGGGACAGGCGGCTGGAGCTCCTATAATTCACCCCTCCACTTT. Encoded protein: CASSLEGTGGWSSYNSPLHF. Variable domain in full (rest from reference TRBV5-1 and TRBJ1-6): KAGVTQTPRYLIKTRGQQVTLSCSPISGHRSVSWYQQTPGQGLQFLFEYFSETQRNKGNFPGRFSGRQFSNSRSEMNVSTLELGDSALYLCASSLEGTGGWSSYNSPLHFGNGTRLTVT.

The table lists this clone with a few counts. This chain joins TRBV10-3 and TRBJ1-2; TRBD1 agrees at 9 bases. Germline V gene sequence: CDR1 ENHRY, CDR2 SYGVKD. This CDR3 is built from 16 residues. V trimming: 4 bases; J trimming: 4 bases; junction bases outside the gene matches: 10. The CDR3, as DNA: TGTGCCATCAGTGCCCAGACAGGGGGGGTGAGCTATGGCTACACCTTC. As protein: CAISAQTGGVSYGYTF.

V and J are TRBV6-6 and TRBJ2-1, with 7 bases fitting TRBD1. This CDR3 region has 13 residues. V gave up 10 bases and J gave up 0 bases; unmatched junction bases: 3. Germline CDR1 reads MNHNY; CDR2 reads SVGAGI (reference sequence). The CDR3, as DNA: TGTGCCACCGGACAGGCCTCCTACAATGAGCAGTTCTTC. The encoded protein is CATGQASYNEQFF.